The 27 T cell receptor beta chains given below trace back to one sample, sequenced in a study of T-cell memory formation after mild COVID-19. TCRdb re-called the 5' RACE reads through MiXCR, storing one row per CDR3 protein. Among nearly 200,000 distinct CDR3 sequences listed, 18% were seen once. The sequencing input was PBMCs or a T cell subset sorted from them (not recorded which). All receptors derive from an adult woman who had mild COVID-19 (a few samples of this study predate the infection). Cell type and time point are not known.

This clonotype was recorded many times. The chain joins TRBV6-5 to TRBJ2-2; D gene uncertain. This CDR3 is built from 14 residues. The ends were cut back, 8 bases at V and 2 bases at J, with 12 bases in the middle. Germline V gene data show CDR1 as MNHEY and CDR2 as SVGAGI. The CDR3 DNA follows: TGTGCCAGCCTAAGCCCAGGAAACACCGGGGAGCTGTTTTTT. It yields the protein CASLSPGNTGELFF.

This clonotype was detected only a few times. The chain employs TRBV7-9 and TRBJ2-5; D is unclear. V lost 5 bases and J 5 bases, leaving 6 bases between the germline ends. There are 11 residues in the CDR3. The germline CDR1 and CDR2 sequences are SEHNR and FQNEAQ (reference sequence). The CDR3 sequence: CASSGLETQYF. CDR3 nucleotides: TGTGCCAGCAGCGGGCTTGAGACCCAGTACTTC.

This clonotype turned up a few times. The V call is TRBV5-1, the J call TRBJ1-4; D not certain. CDR3 length equals 15 residues. V dropped 1 base and J dropped 7 bases, with 14 bases sitting between them. Germline assignment: CDR1 SGHRS and CDR2 YFSETQ. The DNA of the CDR3 is TGCGCCAGCAGCTTGAACAGTGGCCAGAGTGAAAAACTGTTTTTT. Its translation is CASSLNSGQSEKLFF.

This clonotype turned up a few times. The V gene is TRBV5-1, the J gene TRBJ2-3; no reliable D call. V lost 0 bases, J lost 8 bases, and 10 bases lay in between. In germline, CDR1 is SGHRS, CDR2 YFSETQ. This CDR3 has 13 residues. CDR3 sequence (DNA): TGCGCCAGCAGCTTGGCCGGTCTAAGTACGCAGTATTTT. This codes for CASSLAGLSTQYF.

This clonotype came up many times. V usage is TRBV5-1 and J usage is TRBJ2-7; D is unresolved. CDR1 is SGHRS and CDR2 is YFSETQ in the germline V gene. The CDR3 sequence is 14 residues long. Trimming removed 0 bases from V and 3 bases from J, with 10 bases in between. The CDR3 reads CASSLVAGSYEQYF. DNA for the CDR3: TGCGCCAGCAGCTTGGTCGCAGGCAGCTACGAGCAGTACTTC. Full variable domain (outside the CDR3, taken from reference TRBV5-1 and TRBJ2-7): KAGVTQTPRYLIKTRGQQVTLSCSPISGHRSVSWYQQTPGQGLQFLFEYFSETQRNKGNFPGRFSGRQFSNSRSEMNVSTLELGDSALYLCASSLVAGSYEQYFGPGTRLTVT.

The rearrangement links TRBV7-6 to TRBJ1-1; no reliable D call. CDR3 length: 16 residues. Looked up from germline, CDR1 is SGHVS and CDR2 is FNYEAQ. V gave up 5 bases and J gave up 1 base, with 17 bases separating them. CDR3 bases: TGTGCCAGCAGCCCCCACGCGGTAGGACCGAACACTGAAGCTTTCTTT. This codes for CASSPHAVGPNTEAFF.

This clonotype was seen more than once but under ten times. This sequence joins TRBV12-3 or TRBV12-4 and TRBJ1-2; perhaps TRBD1 as D (6 bases). The ends were cut back, 3 bases at V and 8 bases at J, with 13 bases in the middle. There are 13 residues in the CDR3. The CDR3, as DNA: TGTGCCAGCAGTTTTAGGGCAGGGGTCGGCTACACCTTC. The encoded protein is CASSFRAGVGYTF.

The chain is built from TRBV12-3 or TRBV12-4 and TRBJ1-1, with D tentatively TRBD1 (5 bases). The CDR3 totals 13 residues. V lost 5 bases to trimming and J lost 4 bases, with 11 bases between them. CDR3 sequence (DNA): TGTGCCAGCAGTGTGGGTGGGGGCACTGAAGCTTTCTTT. Amino acid sequence: CASSVGGGTEAFF.

The V gene is TRBV20-1, the J gene TRBJ1-3, with D hard to call. Trimming took off 0 bases at V and 2 bases at J, with 8 bases between the two ends. The CDR3 loop spans 14 amino acids. CDR1 and CDR2 (germline): DFQATT, SNEGSKA (reference sequence). CDR3: CSARDLSPGNTIYF. CDR3 DNA sequence: TGCAGTGCTAGAGATCTTTCCCCTGGAAACACCATATATTTT.

This clonotype was seen more than once but under ten times. The chain joins TRBV29-1 to TRBJ1-1, with 7 bases lining up with TRBD1. Per germline, CDR1 SQVTM and CDR2 ANQGSEA. CDR3 length equals 13 residues. Trimming removed 5 bases from V and 4 bases from J; junction bases left unmatched: 7. CDR3 region: CSVSPTGLTEAFF. The DNA of the CDR3 is TGCAGCGTTTCCCCGACAGGGCTCACTGAAGCTTTCTTT.

A few counts support this clonotype. The V call is TRBV10-3, the J call TRBJ2-7; 7 nucleotides match TRBD2. The V segment lost 4 bases and the J segment 1 base; nucleotides outside the gene matches: 7. The CDR3 has 15 residues. In germline, CDR1 is ENHRY, CDR2 SYGVKD. The DNA of the CDR3 is TGTGCCATCAGTGGGGTAGCGGGCAGATCCTACGAGCAGTACTTC. Its translation is CAISGVAGRSYEQYF.

This clonotype was recorded many times. V gene TRBV5-1 combines with J gene TRBJ2-3; 9 bases fit TRBD2. The CDR3 spans 15 residues. Per the germline V gene, CDR1 is SGHRS and CDR2 is YFSETQ. Trimming took 2 bases from V and 0 from J; bases not matched to a gene: 1. CDR3 DNA sequence: TGCGCCAGCAGCTTAGCGGGGGGCAGCACAGATACGCAGTATTTT. This codes for CASSLAGGSTDTQYF.

This chain connects TRBV4-1 to TRBJ1-5; D call uncertain. V was trimmed by 3 bases and J by 0 bases, leaving 12 bases between them. This CDR3 region has 16 residues. Germline V gene data show CDR1 as MGHRA and CDR2 as YSYEKL. The CDR3 DNA follows: TGCGCCAGCAGCCATGGCTCAATTTATAGCAATCAGCCCCAGCATTTT. Translated: CASSHGSIYSNQPQHF.

This clonotype appeared many times. The chain combines TRBV5-1 with TRBJ2-3; no definite D call. The CDR3 contains 14 residues. Germline V gene lookup returns CDR1 SGHRS and CDR2 YFSETQ. The germline V and J ends were trimmed by 0 bases and 4 bases, with 9 bases remaining between them. The CDR3 here is CASSLAKAADTQYF. CDR3 nucleotides: TGCGCCAGCAGCTTGGCCAAGGCGGCAGATACGCAGTATTTT.

A word on this clonotype: The germline gene is not matched at one end of the junction; a read error may be the cause. The gene calls are TRBV7-2 and TRBJ2-2; D is tentatively TRBD1 or TRBD2 (5 bases each). The CDR3 extends over 15 amino acids. The germline V gene encodes CDR1 SGHTA and CDR2 FQGNSA. CDR3: CASSLNRQSTGELIF. The CDR3 nucleotides are TGTGCCAGCAGCTTAAATCGACAGAGCACCGGGGAGCTGATTTTT.

This clonotype was counted at least ten times. The rearrangement uses TRBV2 and TRBJ2-7, with D perhaps TRBD1 (5 bases). CDR3 length: 13 amino acids. V was trimmed by 6 bases and J by 2 bases, leaving 11 bases between them. Germline CDR1 reads SNHLY; CDR2 reads FYNNEI. For the CDR3, the DNA is TGTGCCAGCAGCATCGACAGAGCCTACGAGCAGTACTTC. Amino acids: CASSIDRAYEQYF.

This clonotype has only a few counts. This chain joins TRBV3-1 and TRBJ2-1, with D hard to call. Germline-derived CDR1 and CDR2 are LGHDT and YNNKEL (reference sequence). CDR3 size: 13 residues. V lost 1 base, J lost 10 bases, and 11 bases lay in between. CDR3 sequence reads: CASSQGFVWEQFF. In DNA, the CDR3 is TGTGCCAGCAGCCAAGGTTTCGTATGGGAGCAGTTCTTC.

This clonotype was found a few times. The genes are TRBV6-6 and TRBJ2-7, with 8 bases that match TRBD1. Per the germline V gene, CDR1 is MNHNY and CDR2 is SVGAGI (reference sequence). CDR3 length: 14 amino acids. V lost 4 bases and J lost 3; bases outside the gene matches: 5. As DNA, the CDR3 is TGTGCCAGCAGTTGGACAGGGTCCAACTACGAGCAGTACTTC. It yields the protein CASSWTGSNYEQYF.

This chain links TRBV10-3 with TRBJ2-1; 8 bases are shared with TRBD2. This CDR3 comprises 15 residues. Looked up from germline, CDR1 is ENHRY and CDR2 is SYGVKD. V lost 3 bases, J lost 7 bases, and 8 bases stayed unmatched. The DNA for the CDR3 is TGTGCCATCAGTGATTCGGGACTAGTGGCGAATGAGCAGTTCTTC. Its translation is CAISDSGLVANEQFF.

This clonotype was picked up a small number of times. The chain recombines TRBV27 with TRBJ1-5; D is perhaps TRBD1 (5 bases). Trimming pared 5 bases from V and 0 bases from J, leaving 14 bases between. The germline CDR1 and CDR2 sequences are MNHEY and SMNVEV (reference sequence). The CDR3 consists of 16 residues. CDR3 DNA sequence: TGTGCCAGCAGTATGGAGGGGACCCTTAGCAATCAGCCCCAGCATTTT. Protein: CASSMEGTLSNQPQHF.

The chain links TRBV7-2 to TRBJ1-3; TRBD1 agrees at 8 bases. The V segment lost 5 bases and the J segment 0 bases; nucleotides outside the gene matches: 6. Germline V gene lookup returns CDR1 SGHTA and CDR2 FQGNSA. This CDR3 spans 16 amino acids. DNA of the CDR3: TGTGCCAGCAGCCCAAGGACAGGGCGCTCTGGAAACACCATATATTTT. Its protein is CASSPRTGRSGNTIYF.

Only a few counts were recorded for this clonotype. This chain connects TRBV9 to TRBJ1-3; D possibly corresponds to TRBD1 (5 bases). The CDR3 is made up of 15 amino acids. Deletions cut 0 bases from V and 1 base from J, with 8 bases between. Germline CDR1 SGDLS, CDR2 YYNGEE. CDR3 in DNA: TGTGCCAGCAGCGTAGATGGGGGTTCTGGAAACACCATATATTTT. Its protein is CASSVDGGSGNTIYF.

The chain links TRBV7-9 to TRBJ1-3; D is unclear. The V end lost 5 bases, the J end lost 10 bases, and 12 bases lay between the germline ends. CDR1 is SEHNR and CDR2 is FQNEAQ in the germline V gene (reference sequence). The CDR3 runs to 12 residues. The CDR3 protein is CASSLVDGTIYF. In nucleotides, the CDR3 is TGTGCCAGCAGCCTAGTCGATGGGACCATATATTTT.

This clonotype was detected only a few times. In DNA, the CDR3 is TGTGCCAGCTCACCACGACAGCAGAATAATTCACCCCTCCACTTT. Amino acids: CASSPRQQNNSPLHF. The chain has TRBV18 and TRBJ1-6; weak D call: TRBD1 (5 bases). This CDR3 is built from 15 residues. Germline CDR1 is KGHSH and CDR2 is LQKENI. Trimming removed 1 base from V and 5 bases from J, with 9 bases in between.

This clonotype was counted only a few times. This chain uses TRBV5-1 with TRBJ2-7, with TRBD1 matching 10 bases. J gave up 5 bases and V 6 bases, and 8 bases lay outside the gene matches. Germline CDR1 SGHRS, CDR2 YFSETQ. The CDR3 is 14 amino acids. The CDR3 here is CASTRDRGINEQYF. CDR3 sequence (DNA): TGCGCCAGCACCCGGGACAGGGGCATCAACGAGCAGTACTTC.

The sample holds many counts of this clonotype. The chain links TRBV7-2 to TRBJ1-5; 8 nucleotides match TRBD1. Germline V gene lookup returns CDR1 SGHTA and CDR2 FQGNSA. CDR3 length: 13 amino acids. The J segment lost 5 bases and the V segment lost 4 bases, leaving 1 base of the junction unmatched. CDR3 in DNA: TGTGCCAGCAGCTCGGACAGGGATCAGCCCCAGCATTTT. Translated: CASSSDRDQPQHF.

This chain uses TRBV24-1 with TRBJ2-7, with D possibly called TRBD1 or TRBD2 (5 bases each). V was trimmed by 4 bases and J by 3 bases, leaving 15 bases between them. Germline values: CDR1 KGHDR, CDR2 SFDVKD. CDR3 size: 15 residues. The CDR3 here is CATSDPRDGGYEQYF. As DNA, the CDR3 is TGTGCCACCAGTGACCCCCGGGACGGCGGCTACGAGCAGTACTTC.